This TCR beta chain was sequenced in a study of beta chain features in type 1 diabetes. Study-level information: The examined sorted cells totaled approximately 110 million across samples. Study-wide results and caveats: Among all four CD4+ subsets, Type 1 diabetes patients had TCRB CDR3s that were moderately but significantly shorter.

Markers CD45RO/CCR7/CD25/CD127/CD95/CD27 served to sort CD4+ naive, central memory, regulatory and stem cell-like memory cells. All of the sorted populations showed purity greater than 95%. CDR1 is LNHDA and CDR2 is SQIVND in the germline V gene (reference sequence). The CDR3 totals 11 residues. The V gene lost 4 bases and the J gene lost 5 bases, with 5 bases spanning the gap. The authors reverse transcribed all of the isolated RNA, so sequencing captured expressed TCRB transcripts. Measured with immunoSEQ multiplex PCR; TCRdb has only the in-frame clones, and not every one. The repertoire holds 140,000 or so clones, with about 13% as singletons. Only a few counts were recorded for this clone. The antigen is undetermined. This CDR3 is also generated by other DNA sequences in the sample.

Material for sequencing was central memory CD4+ T cells from blood. This chain links TRBV19 with TRBJ1-2; D uncertain. The source of this sequence is a man aged 18-30 years with type 1 diabetes. The CDR3 sequence: CASSTGYGYTF. The CDR3 coding sequence is TGTGCCAGTAGTACGGGGTATGGCTACACCTTC.